The clone carrying this T cell receptor beta chain occurred many times. Its antigen is not known. The data are from a study of spatial heterogeneity in lung cancer. As for the study in general: Consistent detection of more beta-chain than alpha-chain sequences was observed. Study outcomes and limitations: Ubiquitous expanded tumor TCRs showed up in blood more at resection than follow-up.

The CDR3 consists of 15 residues. V dropped 2 bases and J dropped 4 bases, with 13 bases sitting between them. The germline gives CDR1 MNHNY, CDR2 SVGAGI (reference sequence). On each TCR cDNA molecule, a unique molecular identifier was present. TCRdb re-analysed the 5' RACE reads in MiXCR, keeping a single row per CDR3 protein. The table has 36,000 or so distinct CDR3 sequences, less than 5.5% seen once. Time point of the sample: sample taken at primary tumor resection. Whole RNA was taken from tumor, nontumor lung or frozen PBMC; it was then sequenced unsorted. The donors were fewer than 80 patients with non-small cell lung cancer that was early-stage and untreated.

The sequence derives from a female donor with early-stage non-small cell lung cancer. Here the sequenced sample was PBMCs, taken at surgery. This chain joins TRBV6-6 and TRBJ2-3; D uncertain. The CDR3 loop is CASSYGGRDADTQYF. The DNA of the CDR3 is TGTGCCAGCAGTTACGGCGGTAGGGATGCAGATACGCAGTATTTT.